This TCR beta chain originates from a study of shared clonotypes between healthy human individuals. Germline CDR1 reads SGHNT; CDR2 reads YYREEE (reference sequence). The V segment lost 7 bases and the J segment 0 bases; nucleotides outside the gene matches: 5. The CDR3 sequence is 15 residues long. Researchers partitioned CD4+ cells into CD45RA+ naive and CD45RA-negative memory subsets. The protocol was immunoSEQ multiplex PCR, while the TCRdb copy is restricted to in-frame clones and leaves out a portion. The top ten clones hold nearly 1.5% of a sample with about 1 million clones, about 77% of them seen once.

The sequence derives from a man aged 18 to 29 in good health. V and J are TRBV5-4 and TRBJ2-3, with 10 bases aligning to TRBD2. Material for sequencing was memory CD4+ T cells sorted from blood. Subset described: CD45RA-negative fraction. CDR3 in DNA: TGTGCCAGCTTCATGACTAGCGGGAGCACAGATACGCAGTATTTT. Its translation is CASFMTSGSTDTQYF.